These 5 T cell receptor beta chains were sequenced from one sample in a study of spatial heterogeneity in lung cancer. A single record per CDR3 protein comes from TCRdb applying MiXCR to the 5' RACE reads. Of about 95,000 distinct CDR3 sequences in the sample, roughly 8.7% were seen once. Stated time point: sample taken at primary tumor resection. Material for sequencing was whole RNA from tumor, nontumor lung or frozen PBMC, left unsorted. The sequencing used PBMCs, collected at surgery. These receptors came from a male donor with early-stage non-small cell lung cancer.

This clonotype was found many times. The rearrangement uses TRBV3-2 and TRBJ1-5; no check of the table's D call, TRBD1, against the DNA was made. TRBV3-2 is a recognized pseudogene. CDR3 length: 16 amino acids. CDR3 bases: TGTGCCAGCAGCCAAGATCCCAGGGGTAAGGAGCAGCCCCAGCATTTT. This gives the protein CASSQDPRGKEQPQHF.

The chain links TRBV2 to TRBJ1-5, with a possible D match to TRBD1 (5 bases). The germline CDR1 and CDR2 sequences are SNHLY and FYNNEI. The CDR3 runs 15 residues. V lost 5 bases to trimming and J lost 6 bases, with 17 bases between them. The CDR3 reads CASSLTGTGGQPQHF. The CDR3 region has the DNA TGTGCCAGCAGTCTCACCGGGACTGGGGGTCAGCCCCAGCATTTT.

The CDR3 spells CASSSPGTPTGELFF. The CDR3 DNA reads TGCGCCAGCAGCTCTCCCGGGACTCCGACCGGGGAGCTGTTTTTT. The rearrangement uses TRBV5-1 and TRBJ2-2, with D possibly being TRBD2 (6 bases). V lost 3 bases and J 5 bases, leaving 14 bases between the germline ends. CDR3 length: 15 residues. In germline, CDR1 is SGHRS, CDR2 YFSETQ. Variable domain in full (rest from reference TRBV5-1 and TRBJ2-2): KAGVTQTPRYLIKTRGQQVTLSCSPISGHRSVSWYQQTPGQGLQFLFEYFSETQRNKGNFPGRFSGRQFSNSRSEMNVSTLELGDSALYLCASSSPGTPTGELFFGEGSRLTVL.

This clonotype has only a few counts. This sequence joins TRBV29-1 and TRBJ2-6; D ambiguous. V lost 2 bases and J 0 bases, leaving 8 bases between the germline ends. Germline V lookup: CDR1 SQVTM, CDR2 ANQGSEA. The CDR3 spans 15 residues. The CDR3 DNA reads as TGCAGCGTTGAACTCGGCTCCTCTGGGGCCAACGTCCTGACTTTC. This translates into CSVELGSSGANVLTF.

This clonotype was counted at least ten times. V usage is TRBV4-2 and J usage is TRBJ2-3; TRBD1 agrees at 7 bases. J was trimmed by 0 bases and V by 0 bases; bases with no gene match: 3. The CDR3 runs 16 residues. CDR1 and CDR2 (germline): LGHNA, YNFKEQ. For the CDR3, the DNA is TGTGCCAGCAGCCAAGAGGGACAGACTAGCACAGATACGCAGTATTTT. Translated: CASSQEGQTSTDTQYF.